This T cell receptor beta chain came from a study of regulatory T cells in long-lasting Graves disease. Across the whole study: Those Graves' patients who were newly diagnosed had been on antithyroid drugs under 3 months.

Building of the TCR beta libraries involved iRepertoire HTBI primers and Arm-PCR of CDR3 regions. TCRdb reanalysed the multiplex PCR reads using MiXCR and keeps one entry per CDR3 protein. The table lists approximately 350,000 distinct CDR3 sequences, around 15% of them singletons. Time point in this sample: newly diagnosed GD, antithyroid drugs for less than 3 months. The TCR library was made from RNA that had been extracted from PBMCs in TRIzol. V dropped 3 bases and J dropped 6; count of bases not matched to a gene: 7. Germline V gene sequence: CDR1 SGHDT, CDR2 YYEEEE. The CDR3 runs 16 residues. This same sample was also taken into another study, of T cells in Graves' hyperthyroidism and ophthalmopathy.

This chain links TRBV5-6 with TRBJ1-6; the match to TRBD1 covers 9 bases. The specimen was peripheral blood mononuclear cells (PBMCs), collected at new diagnosis, from a patient treated with antithyroid drugs. This clonotype was sampled from a woman under 30 with Graves disease. CDR3 in amino acids: CASSSAGTGTNSPLHF. For the CDR3, the DNA is TGTGCCAGCAGCTCTGCCGGGACAGGGACTAATTCACCCCTCCACTTT.